A single sample is the source of the 29 T cell receptor beta chains below, sequenced in a study of blood T cell repertoires in COVID-19. Assay used: immunoSEQ multiplex PCR; TCRdb lists only in-frame clones, some missing. This repertoire shows 85,000 to 130,000 clones, about 70% found once; its top ten account for approximately 0.87%. Sequenced material: peripheral blood. Receptors were obtained from a human donor with acute or convalescent COVID-19. The donor label of this sample is uncertain.

This clone has ten or more counts. This chain connects TRBV5-5 to TRBJ2-2; 7 positions match TRBD1. Germline V lookup: CDR1 SGHKS, CDR2 YYEKEE (reference sequence). The V segment lost 3 bases and the J segment 3 bases; nucleotides outside the gene matches: 8. CDR3 length equals 16 residues. CDR3 residues: CASSSGDRADTGELFF. The CDR3 DNA is TGTGCCAGCAGCTCTGGAGACAGGGCCGACACCGGGGAGCTGTTTTTT.

The chain is built from TRBV7-9 and TRBJ1-3; D uncertain. Germline CDR1 and CDR2: SEHNR and FQNEAQ (reference sequence). The length of the CDR3 is 13 residues. V dropped 1 base and J dropped 5 bases, with 6 bases sitting between them. CDR3 sequence (DNA): TGTGCCAGCAGCTTAGGAGGGAGAAACACCATATATTTT. Translating gives CASSLGGRNTIYF.

This chain uses TRBV29-1 with TRBJ2-3, with a weak D call TRBD2 (5 bases). Trimming took off 6 bases at V and 4 bases at J, with 11 bases between the two ends. CDR1 and CDR2 from the germline V gene are SQVTM and ANQGSEA. The CDR3 contains 12 residues. DNA of the CDR3: TGCAGCGTAGCGGTGGGCGCAGATACGCAGTATTTT. Amino acid sequence: CSVAVGADTQYF.

The rearrangement links TRBV5-1 to TRBJ2-5, with TRBD2 matching over 8 bases. Germline loops: CDR1 SGHRS, CDR2 YFSETQ. J lost 2 bases, V lost 7 bases, and 4 bases had no gene match. The CDR3 totals 13 residues. This CDR3 reads CASEGLDQETQYF. CDR3 in DNA: TGCGCCAGCGAGGGACTAGATCAAGAGACCCAGTACTTC.

The sample holds a few counts of this clone. This chain joins TRBV7-3 and TRBJ2-7; D is possibly TRBD1 (6 bases). The germline V gene has CDR1 SGHTA and CDR2 FQGTGA. CDR3 length: 16 residues. The V end was cut by 2 bases, the J end by 4 bases, with 18 bases between. This CDR3 is CASSLGGGLGAYEQYF. Written as DNA, the CDR3 is TGTGCCAGCAGCTTAGGCGGTGGTTTGGGGGCGTACGAGCAGTACTTC. Based on the CDR3 plus reference TRBV7-3 and TRBJ2-7, the full variable domain is GAGVSQTPSNKVTEKGKYVELRCDPISGHTALYWYRQSLGQGPEFLIYFQGTGAADDSGLPNDRFFAVRPEGSVSTLKIQRTERGDSAVYLCASSLGGGLGAYEQYFGPGTRLTVT.

J is TRBJ1-2 and V is TRBV28; D gene ambiguous. From germline, CDR1 is MDHEN and CDR2 SYDVKM. The CDR3 is made up of 13 amino acids. Trimming pared 3 bases from V and 5 bases from J, leaving 10 bases between. Written as DNA, the CDR3 is TGTGCCAGCAGTTTCCGTCCGACTTATGGCTACACCTTC. This codes for CASSFRPTYGYTF.

The gene calls are TRBV4-1 and TRBJ1-4, with 8 bases aligning to TRBD1. Germline V lookup: CDR1 MGHRA, CDR2 YSYEKL. With V trimmed by 2 bases and J by 8 bases, 16 bases remained unmatched. The CDR3 contains 18 residues. The CDR3 sequence is CASSQNDRGNLLGEKLFF. The CDR3 DNA follows: TGCGCCAGCAGCCAAAATGACAGGGGAAATCTGCTTGGCGAAAAACTGTTTTTT.

This clone was seen repeatedly, ten times or more. The rearrangement links TRBV19 to TRBJ1-2; TRBD1 aligns across 7 bases. The ends lost 5 bases at V and 4 bases at J; junction bases unmatched: 4. The CDR3 length is 13 residues. The germline V gene has CDR1 LNHDA and CDR2 SQIVND (reference sequence). The CDR3 protein is CASSPGTVYGYTF. The CDR3 DNA reads TGTGCCAGTAGTCCCGGGACAGTCTATGGCTACACCTTC.

V gene TRBV11-2 combines with J gene TRBJ2-3; TRBD1 aligns across 9 bases. Trimming removed 6 bases from V and 0 bases from J; junction bases left unmatched: 10. This CDR3 comprises 17 residues. CDR1 is SGHAT, CDR2 FQNNGV, per germline. The CDR3 DNA reads TGTGCCAGCAGGTCCCCGGGACAGGGAAGGAGCACAGATACGCAGTATTTT. Translated: CASRSPGQGRSTDTQYF.

This rearrangement joins TRBV28 to TRBJ1-2, with TRBD1 matching over 8 bases. Germline V gene data show CDR1 as MDHEN and CDR2 as SYDVKM. Losses at the gene ends were 1 base for V and 7 bases for J; bases not matched to a gene: 5. The CDR3 extends over 14 amino acids. CDR3: CASSLSGQGAGYTF. CDR3 nucleotides: TGTGCCAGCAGTTTATCCGGCCAGGGGGCTGGCTACACCTTC.

The genes are TRBV10-1 and TRBJ2-5; 7 bases are shared with TRBD1. Germline V gene sequence: CDR1 WNHNN, CDR2 SYGVQD (reference sequence). V was pared by 6 bases and J by 5 bases, with 9 bases of the junction left unmatched. The CDR3 loop spans 14 amino acids. The CDR3 nucleotides read TGCGCCAGCAGCCCGACAGGGCGAGGGGAGACCCAGTACTTC. Its translation is CASSPTGRGETQYF.

The rearrangement links TRBV20-1 to TRBJ1-3; 7 bases are shared with TRBD1. With 3 bases clipped from V and 8 bases from J, the junction kept 7 bases outside the gene matches. Looked up from germline, CDR1 is DFQATT and CDR2 is SNEGSKA (reference sequence). The CDR3 is 13 residues long. For the CDR3, the DNA is TGCAGTGCTAGTGCAGGCCAGGGGGACACCATATATTTT. Translating gives CSASAGQGDTIYF.

Here the CDR3 reads CASSLKGVGNTEAFF. The CDR3 nucleotides read TGTGCCAGCAGCTTGAAAGGGGTTGGGAACACTGAAGCTTTCTTT. The chain links TRBV5-4 to TRBJ1-1; a possible D gene is TRBD1 (5 bases). Germline lookup yields CDR1 SGHNT and CDR2 YYREEE (reference sequence). The V and J ends lost 1 base and 1 base respectively, with 11 bases between them. This CDR3 is built from 15 residues.

The table lists this clone with a few counts. This chain links TRBV7-2 with TRBJ2-5; TRBD2 aligns across 9 bases. This CDR3 comprises 17 residues. V was pared by 1 base and J by 1 base, with 7 bases of the junction left unmatched. CDR1 and CDR2 from the germline V gene are SGHTA and FQGNSA. The CDR3 bases are TGTGCCAGCAGCTTAGGGAACCGGCGGGGGGGCCAAGAGACCCAGTACTTC. Encoded protein: CASSLGNRRGGQETQYF.

CDR3 residues: CASSRTGVETQYF. CDR3 bases: TGTGCCAGCAGTCGGACAGGGGTAGAGACCCAGTACTTC. The chain carries TRBV2 and TRBJ2-5, with 9 bases identical to TRBD1. Trimming removed 5 bases from V and 4 bases from J; junction bases left unmatched: 2. Germline V gene lookup returns CDR1 SNHLY and CDR2 FYNNEI. The length of the CDR3 is 13 residues.

The chain recombines TRBV18 with TRBJ2-7; TRBD1 matches at 8 bases. The CDR3 is 14 residues long. In germline, CDR1 is KGHSH, CDR2 LQKENI. Trimming at V came to 6 bases and at J to 5 bases, leaving 9 bases not matched to a gene. For the CDR3, the DNA is TGTGCCAGCTCGCTAGACAGGGGAAAGAACGAGCAGTACTTC. It encodes CASSLDRGKNEQYF.

The CDR3 protein is CSILDRVDAGELFF. CDR3 DNA sequence: TGCAGCATCCTGGACAGGGTGGACGCCGGGGAGCTGTTTTTT. The genes are TRBV29-1 and TRBJ2-2; 8 bases match TRBD1. The CDR3 length is 14 residues. CDR1 and CDR2 from the germline V gene are SQVTM and ANQGSEA. Germline trimming cut 8 bases from V and 6 bases from J; bases unmatched to any gene: 11.

The chain employs TRBV7-9 and TRBJ2-1; 9 bases are a match to TRBD1. The CDR3 contains 15 residues. After removal of 5 bases from V and 7 bases from J, the junction contained 9 bases not matched to a gene. CDR1 is SEHNR and CDR2 is FQNEAQ in the germline V gene (reference sequence). The CDR3 nucleotides read TGTGCCAGCAGCCAATCCGGGACAGGGACAAATGAGCAGTTCTTC. Protein: CASSQSGTGTNEQFF.

This chain uses TRBV5-1 with TRBJ1-4, with TRBD1 matching over 7 bases. The V segment lost 4 bases and the J segment 3 bases; nucleotides outside the gene matches: 3. CDR1 SGHRS and CDR2 YFSETQ come from the germline V gene. The CDR3 spans 14 residues. Written as DNA, the CDR3 is TGCGCCAGCAGCCAGGGACAGCCTAATGAAAAACTGTTTTTT. Amino acids: CASSQGQPNEKLFF. The whole variable domain, remainder taken from reference TRBV5-1 and TRBJ1-4, is KAGVTQTPRYLIKTRGQQVTLSCSPISGHRSVSWYQQTPGQGLQFLFEYFSETQRNKGNFPGRFSGRQFSNSRSEMNVSTLELGDSALYLCASSQGQPNEKLFFGSGTQLSVL.

The V gene is TRBV2, the J gene TRBJ1-5; D is possibly TRBD1 (5 bases). Germline lookup yields CDR1 SNHLY and CDR2 FYNNEI. This CDR3 comprises 13 residues. Trimming pared 10 bases from V and 0 bases from J, leaving 10 bases between. CDR3 DNA sequence: TGTGCCACCTCAGGGATTAGCAATCAGCCCCAGCATTTT. Translating it yields CATSGISNQPQHF. The whole variable domain, remainder taken from reference TRBV2 and TRBJ1-5, is EPEVTQTPSHQVTQMGQEVILRCVPISNHLYFYWYRQILGQKVEFLVSFYNNEISEKSEIFDDQFSVERPDGSNFTLKIRSTKLEDSAMYFCATSGISNQPQHFGDGTRLSIL.

This chain uses TRBV21-1 with TRBJ2-3; TRBD2 reflects the table's D call only, with no check against the DNA. TRBV21-1 is a known pseudogene. CDR3 length: 15 residues. The CDR3 DNA reads as TGTGCCAGCAGCGGTCGACTAGCGGGCACAGATACGCAGTATTTT. Protein product: CASSGRLAGTDTQYF.

The chain employs TRBV29-1 and TRBJ1-4; 7 positions match TRBD1. The junction had 7 bases not matched to a gene; V was cut back by 4 bases and J by 5 bases. Germline CDR1 and CDR2: SQVTM and ANQGSEA. The CDR3 spans 14 residues. CDR3 nucleotides: TGCAGCGTTGGAGGGGGGACAGTCAATGAAAAACTGTTTTTT. It codes for CSVGGGTVNEKLFF.

This clone has a single count. The rearrangement links TRBV19 to TRBJ1-1; TRBD1 is a possible D gene (5 bases). Germline CDR1 reads LNHDA; CDR2 reads SQIVND (reference sequence). Trimming stripped 2 bases from V and 5 bases from J, with 12 bases between. The CDR3 loop spans 14 amino acids. The CDR3 here is CASSIWGGRTEAFF. The CDR3 coding sequence is TGTGCCAGTAGTATATGGGGGGGAAGAACTGAAGCTTTCTTT.

This clone was detected only a few times. The rearrangement joins TRBV19 to TRBJ1-2, with 8 positions matching TRBD1. CDR3 size: 13 residues. Germline trimming cut 8 bases from V and 3 bases from J; bases unmatched to any gene: 5. The germline V gene has CDR1 LNHDA and CDR2 SQIVND (reference sequence). The CDR3 nucleotides are TGTGCCAGTTTCAACAGGGGGGACTATGGCTACACCTTC. Protein product: CASFNRGDYGYTF.

The chain is built from TRBV4-2 and TRBJ2-1; TRBD2 matches at 15 bases. The CDR3 has 14 amino acids. Germline V gene sequence: CDR1 LGHNA, CDR2 YNFKEQ. The V gene end was trimmed by 5 bases and the J gene end by 12 bases; junction bases not matched to a gene: 5. The CDR3 loop is CASSYRTSGGGQFF. The CDR3 coding sequence is TGTGCCAGCAGCTACAGGACTAGCGGGGGGGGGCAGTTCTTC.

This chain joins TRBV5-4 and TRBJ1-4, with 10 nucleotides matching TRBD1. In germline, CDR1 is SGHNT, CDR2 YYREEE (reference sequence). The length of the CDR3 is 15 residues. The J segment lost 5 bases and the V segment lost 4 bases, leaving 5 bases of the junction unmatched. CDR3 DNA sequence: TGTGCCAGCAGCCGGGACAGGGGCCAGAATGAAAAACTGTTTTTT. Its translation: CASSRDRGQNEKLFF.

V gene TRBV18 combines with J gene TRBJ2-3; a weak D match, TRBD1 (6 bases). The germline V gene has CDR1 KGHSH and CDR2 LQKENI. V was cut by 2 bases and J by 6 bases, with 15 bases left in between. This CDR3 is 15 amino acids long. This chain's CDR3 is CASSPAGTPRDTQYF. CDR3 bases: TGTGCCAGCTCACCAGCCGGGACACCGCGGGATACGCAGTATTTT. The whole variable domain, filled in from reference TRBV18 and TRBJ2-3, reads NAGVMQNPRHLVRRRGQEARLRCSPMKGHSHVYWYRQLPEEGLKFMVYLQKENIIDESGMPKERFSAEFPKEGPSILRIQQVVRGDSAAYFCASSPAGTPRDTQYFGPGTRLTVL.

This chain links TRBV14 with TRBJ1-2; 10 nucleotides agree with TRBD1. This CDR3 is 18 amino acids long. Losses at the gene ends were 3 bases for V and 2 bases for J; bases not matched to a gene: 12. Germline assignment: CDR1 SGHDN and CDR2 FVKESK. CDR3: CASSHLKGQGDSNYGYTF. CDR3 coding DNA: TGTGCCAGCAGCCACCTAAAAGGACAGGGGGATTCAAACTATGGCTACACCTTC.

This clone has more than one count but fewer than ten. The rearrangement links TRBV4-1 to TRBJ1-3; 7 bases agree with TRBD1. CDR3 length: 16 amino acids. Trimming removed 4 bases from V and 3 bases from J; junction bases left unmatched: 9. Germline CDR1 and CDR2: MGHRA and YSYEKL. Here the CDR3 reads CASSLTAGGYGNTIYF. In nucleotides, the CDR3 is TGCGCCAGCAGCCTTACGGCAGGGGGTTATGGAAACACCATATATTTT.